The 30 T cell receptor beta chains below were found in one sample sequenced in a study of T cells in Graves' hyperthyroidism and ophthalmopathy. Amplified regions were TCR beta CDR3 sequences from RNA transcripts. RT-PCR in the first round (using the HTBI primer set) targeted the TCR CDR3. One entry per CDR3 protein, called by TCRdb with MiXCR from the multiplex PCR reads. The sample carries under 700,000 distinct CDR3 sequences, over 15% recorded once. The specimen was blood. These receptor sequences come from a woman between 18 and 30 years old with Graves' hyperthyroidism.

This rearrangement joins TRBV4-3 to TRBJ2-5; the match to TRBD2 covers 7 bases. Germline V gene lookup returns CDR1 LGHNA and CDR2 YSLEER. The CDR3 sequence is 16 residues long. J gave up 5 bases and V 0 bases, and 9 bases lay outside the gene matches. This CDR3 reads CASSQDGPGGEETQYF. CDR3 sequence (DNA): TGCGCCAGCAGCCAAGATGGGCCGGGGGGTGAGGAGACCCAGTACTTC.

This clonotype showed up just once. The chain's CDR3 is CASSPWQETQYF. CDR3 in DNA: TGTGCCAGCAGCCCGTGGCAAGAGACCCAGTACTTC. The chain has TRBV2 and TRBJ2-5; D is unresolved. CDR3 size: 12 residues. V was clipped by 6 bases and J by 2 bases, with 7 bases between them. Germline V gives CDR1 SNHLY, CDR2 FYNNEI.

This clonotype was seen a handful of times. One end of the junction does not line up with germline, which may come from a read error. This chain links TRBV12-3 or TRBV12-4 with TRBJ1-2, with D uncertain. The CDR3 has 12 residues. The CDR3 coding sequence is TGTGCCAGCAGTCAGACCGGCTATAGCTACACCTTC. It yields the protein CASSQTGYSYTF.

This clonotype has a count of ten or more. This rearrangement joins TRBV10-3 to TRBJ1-6, with 7 bases lining up with TRBD1. This CDR3 region has 15 residues. Germline loops: CDR1 ENHRY, CDR2 SYGVKD. V shed 0 bases, J shed 7 bases, and the junction held 3 bases outside the gene matches. CDR3 region: CAISESTGRNSPLHF. CDR3 nucleotide sequence: TGTGCCATCAGTGAGTCGACAGGGCGCAATTCACCCCTCCACTTT.

This clonotype was observed many times. J is TRBJ2-5 and V is TRBV11-2; 9 bases align to TRBD2. Germline V CDR1 and CDR2: SGHAT, FQNNGV. The V gene end was trimmed by 2 bases and the J gene end by 3 bases; junction bases not matched to a gene: 13. CDR3 length: 18 amino acids. CDR3 nucleotide sequence: TGTGCCAGCAGCTTATACCCCCATCGGGCTAGCGGGGAAGAGACCCAGTACTTC. Its translation is CASSLYPHRASGEETQYF.

This clonotype was seen at least ten times. This chain connects TRBV20-1 to TRBJ2-3; 11 nucleotides align to TRBD2. The CDR3 consists of 17 residues. The germline CDR1 and CDR2 sequences are DFQATT and SNEGSKA (reference sequence). J gave up 5 bases and V 1 base, and 11 bases lay outside the gene matches. The CDR3 is CSARGIVAGGRGDTQYF. DNA for the CDR3: TGCAGTGCTAGAGGCATCGTAGCGGGGGGGCGGGGAGATACGCAGTATTTT.

This clonotype has a count of ten or more. The chain joins TRBV6-2 or TRBV6-3 to TRBJ2-3; TRBD2 is a possible D gene (5 bases). V gave up 4 bases and J gave up 2 bases, with 19 bases separating them. The CDR3 totals 17 residues. Germline CDR1 and CDR2: MNHEY and SVGEGT. CDR3 bases: TGTGCCAGCAGTTCTGCGGGTGAAGCCTCTTACACAGATACGCAGTATTTT. It encodes CASSSAGEASYTDTQYF.

V and J are TRBV18 and TRBJ2-3; 14 nucleotides line up with TRBD2. CDR1 and CDR2 (germline): KGHSH, LQKENI. The CDR3 length is 19 residues. The junction had 12 bases not matched to a gene; V was cut back by 3 bases and J by 4 bases. The CDR3 loop reads CASSPLIPGLAGAADTQYF. The CDR3 nucleotides read TGTGCCAGCTCACCTTTGATTCCGGGACTAGCGGGAGCAGCAGATACGCAGTATTTT.

The chain is built from TRBV4-1 and TRBJ2-1; 11 nucleotides match TRBD2. CDR3 length equals 16 residues. Losses at the gene ends were 3 bases for V and 12 bases for J; bases not matched to a gene: 13. Germline CDR1 MGHRA, CDR2 YSYEKL. CDR3 in amino acids: CASSQETSGTRDGQFF. The CDR3 nucleotides read TGCGCCAGCAGCCAGGAGACTAGCGGGACCAGGGACGGGCAGTTCTTC.

There are many counts of this clonotype. The chain uses TRBV4-1 and TRBJ2-3; the D gene is possibly TRBD2 (6 bases). Germline V gene sequence: CDR1 MGHRA, CDR2 YSYEKL. The CDR3 runs to 14 residues. Trimming shortened V by 2 bases and J by 4 bases, and 10 bases separated the two germline ends. This CDR3 is CASSQLAFPDTQYF. The CDR3 DNA reads TGCGCCAGCAGCCAACTAGCGTTCCCAGATACGCAGTATTTT.

This clonotype came up many times. V gene TRBV29-1 combines with J gene TRBJ2-2; D remains ambiguous. In germline, CDR1 is SQVTM, CDR2 ANQGSEA. The V end was cut by 7 bases, the J end by 6 bases, with 12 bases between. The CDR3 sequence is 12 residues long. The CDR3 reads CSGADTPGELFF. The DNA of the CDR3 is TGCAGCGGCGCGGATACACCCGGGGAGCTGTTTTTT.

In this sample, this clonotype turned up a few times. The gene calls are TRBV5-4 and TRBJ2-6; D gene ambiguous. CDR1 is SGHNT and CDR2 is YYREEE in the germline V gene (reference sequence). V gave up 1 base and J gave up 1 base, with 15 bases separating them. The CDR3 spans 18 residues. The CDR3 sequence: CASSLNRRSLSGANVLTF. The CDR3 DNA sequence: TGTGCCAGCAGCTTGAACAGAAGATCACTTTCTGGGGCCAACGTCCTGACTTTC.

The chain combines TRBV20-1 with TRBJ2-3, with unresolved D. The ends were cut back, 3 bases at V and 3 bases at J, with 13 bases in the middle. The CDR3 is 14 residues long. Per germline, CDR1 DFQATT and CDR2 SNEGSKA (reference sequence). This CDR3 is CSASEGLGTDTQYF. The CDR3 DNA reads TGCAGTGCTAGTGAAGGGCTGGGAACAGATACGCAGTATTTT.

This clonotype was seen ten or more times. The V and J genes are TRBV2 and TRBJ2-3; D uncertain. Per the germline V gene, CDR1 is SNHLY and CDR2 is FYNNEI. V was pared by 6 bases and J by 2 bases, with 6 bases between. The CDR3 is 12 residues long. The CDR3 DNA reads as TGTGCCAGCAGGGGCTACACAGATACGCAGTATTTT. It is translated as CASRGYTDTQYF.

This rearrangement joins TRBV4-2 to TRBJ2-7; D tentatively fits TRBD1 or TRBD2 (6 bases each). Trimming took off 1 base at V and 5 bases at J, with 15 bases between the two ends. Germline-derived CDR1 and CDR2 are LGHNA and YNFKEQ. The CDR3 loop spans 15 amino acids. The chain's CDR3 is CASSQVSRGGDEQYF. The CDR3 DNA is TGTGCCAGCAGCCAAGTTAGCAGGGGAGGAGACGAGCAGTACTTC.

This clonotype appeared a few times. The chain joins TRBV10-3 to TRBJ2-7; 11 bases are shared with TRBD2. V shed 6 bases and J 3 bases; nucleotides not matched to a gene: 7. Germline V CDR1 and CDR2: ENHRY, SYGVKD. The CDR3 has 15 residues. As DNA, the CDR3 is TGTGCCATCAGGGGGACTAGCGGAAGATTCTACGAGCAGTACTTC. Its protein product is CAIRGTSGRFYEQYF.

This clonotype was picked up many times. The chain is built from TRBV6-1 and TRBJ2-1; 13 positions agree with TRBD2. The V segment lost 5 bases and the J segment 5 bases; nucleotides outside the gene matches: 9. CDR1 MNHNS and CDR2 SASEGT come from the germline V gene. This CDR3 region has 17 residues. CDR3 in amino acids: CASSFSGLAGENNEQFF. The CDR3 bases are TGTGCCAGCAGTTTTTCCGGACTAGCGGGAGAAAACAATGAGCAGTTCTTC.

The chain is built from TRBV5-4 and TRBJ1-2, with unresolved D. Trimming took off 0 bases at V and 6 bases at J, with 27 bases between the two ends. The length of the CDR3 is 19 residues. Germline loops: CDR1 SGHNT, CDR2 YYREEE (reference sequence). For the CDR3, the DNA is TGTGCCAGCAGCTTGGAAGTCTGGGATGCGGCCCGGCTCGCTGATGGCTACACCTTC. Translating it yields CASSLEVWDAARLADGYTF.

This clonotype was observed a few times. The chain has TRBV15 and TRBJ2-5; possibly TRBD1 for D (6 bases). Germline V lookup: CDR1 LNHNV, CDR2 YYDKDF (reference sequence). V shed 0 bases and J shed 3 bases, with 14 bases lying between them. This CDR3 comprises 16 residues. DNA of the CDR3: TGTGCCACCAGCAGAGATGTTCAGGGGTCAAAAGAGACCCAGTACTTC. It codes for CATSRDVQGSKETQYF.

This chain joins TRBV29-1 and TRBJ2-2; TRBD1 might be the D (6 bases). The germline V gene encodes CDR1 SQVTM and CDR2 ANQGSEA. V was shortened by 1 base and J by 4 bases, with 13 bases between the two germline ends. The CDR3 length is 15 residues. CDR3 residues: CSVEGDRSGTGELFF. CDR3 DNA: TGCAGCGTTGAAGGTGACAGGTCTGGCACCGGGGAGCTGTTTTTT.

V and J are TRBV5-1 and TRBJ1-3; 10 bases are shared with TRBD1. Trimming at V came to 0 bases and at J to 4 bases, leaving 4 bases not matched to a gene. Germline lookup yields CDR1 SGHRS and CDR2 YFSETQ. The CDR3 spans 16 residues. This CDR3 reads CASSLGQGAAGNTIYF. CDR3 sequence (DNA): TGCGCCAGCAGCTTGGGACAGGGGGCGGCCGGAAACACCATATATTTT.

This clonotype was seen a few times. The chain uses TRBV3-1 and TRBJ2-7; TRBD2 matches 10 bases. Per the germline V gene, CDR1 is LGHDT and CDR2 is YNNKEL (reference sequence). This CDR3 region has 15 residues. The junction had 3 bases not matched to a gene; V was cut back by 1 base and J by 3 bases. The CDR3 spells CASSQGLAGDYEQYF. CDR3 nucleotides: TGTGCCAGCAGCCAAGGCCTAGCGGGGGACTACGAGCAGTACTTC.

The gene calls are TRBV6-4 and TRBJ2-5; 7 bases line up with TRBD2. Trimming cost V 2 bases and J 0 bases; bases outside gene matches: 3. Germline CDR1 is MRHNA and CDR2 is SNTAGT. CDR3 length equals 15 residues. This CDR3 reads CASSDRAGDQETQYF. CDR3 in DNA: TGTGCCAGCAGTGACAGGGCGGGGGACCAAGAGACCCAGTACTTC.

Details on this clonotype: A junction boundary mismatches the germline segment, possibly from a read error. This sequence joins TRBV5-1 and TRBJ2-7; 8 nucleotides align to TRBD1. This CDR3 is built from 14 residues. The germline gives CDR1 SGHRS, CDR2 YFSETQ. The CDR3 sequence is CASSHGQGLYEPYF. The CDR3 DNA follows: TGCGCCAGCAGTCATGGACAGGGTTTATACGAGCCGTACTTC.

The chain joins TRBV4-1 to TRBJ1-5; the match to TRBD1 covers 8 bases. The length of the CDR3 is 15 residues. The V and J ends lost 2 bases and 6 bases, in that order; junction bases with no gene match: 6. Germline loops: CDR1 MGHRA, CDR2 YSYEKL. CDR3: CASSQTQGAFQPQHF. CDR3 sequence (DNA): TGCGCCAGCAGCCAAACCCAGGGGGCTTTTCAGCCCCAGCATTTT.

With respect to this clonotype: A single base separates this from a much larger clone, so it may be a read error. The V gene is TRBV3-1, the J gene TRBJ1-5; D call uncertain. Germline CDR1 reads LGHDT; CDR2 reads YNNKEL (reference sequence). The CDR3 extends over 16 amino acids. CDR3 region: CASSQEERDSNQPRHF. In nucleotides, the CDR3 is TGTGCCAGCAGCCAAGAAGAAAGGGATAGCAATCAGCCCCGGCATTTT.

J is TRBJ2-7 and V is TRBV20-1; 7 bases are a match to TRBD2. Germline CDR1 reads DFQATT; CDR2 reads SNEGSKA (reference sequence). Trimming cost V 0 bases and J 2 bases; bases outside gene matches: 7. CDR3 length: 15 amino acids. The CDR3 DNA sequence: TGCAGTGCTAGAGAAAGCGGGGCCCTCACCTACGAGCAGTACTTC. Its translation is CSARESGALTYEQYF.

This clonotype was found many times. V gene TRBV5-6 combines with J gene TRBJ1-2, with D maybe TRBD1 (5 bases). Looked up from germline, CDR1 is SGHDT and CDR2 is YYEEEE. CDR3 length: 15 residues. Deletions cut 4 bases from V and 1 base from J, with 14 bases between. CDR3 amino acids: CASSPGRPNNYGYTF. In DNA form, the CDR3 reads TGTGCCAGCAGCCCGGGACGGCCAAATAACTATGGCTACACCTTC.

This clonotype occurred many times. The CDR3 sequence is CSAMRQGTEQFF. The CDR3 nucleotides read TGCAGTGCTATGAGACAGGGGACTGAGCAGTTCTTC. This chain connects TRBV20-1 to TRBJ2-1; 8 bases are shared with TRBD1. V lost 4 bases and J lost 9; bases outside the gene matches: 5. CDR3 length: 12 amino acids. Germline V gives CDR1 DFQATT, CDR2 SNEGSKA (reference sequence).

This clonotype occurred many times. The chain is built from TRBV5-1 and TRBJ2-7; 7 bases align to TRBD2. Germline V CDR1 and CDR2: SGHRS, YFSETQ. This CDR3 has 15 amino acids. Trimming took 2 bases from V and 4 from J; bases not matched to a gene: 9. The CDR3 region is CASSLQSAGEYEQYF. The CDR3 nucleotides are TGCGCCAGCAGCTTACAAAGTGCGGGAGAGTACGAGCAGTACTTC.